The next 25 T cell receptor beta chains were all read from a single sample in a study of control samples from healthy donors and cancer patients. Method: immunoSEQ multiplex PCR; TCRdb's copy keeps in-frame clones and lacks some. The profile shows 95,000 to 100,000 clones, around 89% of them singletons. The sample was blood. The source is a man aged 25-40 years in good health.

The J gene is TRBJ1-1, the V gene TRBV19; D unclear. Germline lookup yields CDR1 LNHDA and CDR2 SQIVND (reference sequence). Trimming took 7 bases from V and 5 from J, leaving 17 bases between them. The CDR3 totals 14 residues. CDR3 DNA: TGTGCCAGTACCTCTGGGGAGGGTCGGACTGAAGCTTTCTTT. Translating it yields CASTSGEGRTEAFF. Complete variable domain (other parts from reference TRBV19 and TRBJ1-1): DGGITQSPKYLFRKEGQNVTLSCEQNLNHDAMYWYRQDPGQGLRLIYYSQIVNDFQKGDIAEGYSVSREKKESFPLTVTSAQKNPTAFYLCASTSGEGRTEAFFGQGTRLTVV.

The rearrangement links TRBV7-8 to TRBJ2-5; 11 bases match TRBD2. Germline lookup yields CDR1 SGHVS and CDR2 FQNEAQ. Trimming at V came to 5 bases and at J to 5 bases, leaving 19 bases not matched to a gene. CDR3 length: 19 amino acids. This CDR3 reads CASSARLAGRTTFRETQYF. The DNA for the CDR3 is TGTGCCAGCAGCGCCCGACTAGCGGGGAGAACAACGTTCCGGGAGACCCAGTACTTC.

This rearrangement joins TRBV28 to TRBJ2-7; 7 nucleotides line up with TRBD1. The germline V gene encodes CDR1 MDHEN and CDR2 SYDVKM. The CDR3 runs 16 residues. V shed 5 bases, J shed 4 bases, and the junction held 14 bases outside the gene matches. CDR3 nucleotides: TGTGCCAGCAGTCTACCTGACAGGGACCCTTTTTACGAGCAGTACTTC. Encoded protein: CASSLPDRDPFYEQYF.

The chain uses TRBV10-2 and TRBJ2-5; D gene unclear. Germline CDR1 is WSHSY and CDR2 is SAAADI. Trimming took 4 bases from V and 5 from J, leaving 11 bases between them. This CDR3 spans 13 amino acids. This CDR3 reads CASSVVAWETQYF. The CDR3 DNA follows: TGCGCCAGCAGTGTGGTCGCCTGGGAGACCCAGTACTTC.

The chain recombines TRBV28 with TRBJ1-2, with D perhaps TRBD1 (6 bases). The germline V and J ends were trimmed by 6 bases and 4 bases, with 12 bases remaining between them. Germline V CDR1 and CDR2: MDHEN, SYDVKM. This CDR3 contains 13 residues. Here the CDR3 reads CASRTRGIYGYTF. The CDR3 DNA reads as TGTGCCAGCAGAACCAGGGGAATCTATGGCTACACCTTC.

This sequence joins TRBV5-6 and TRBJ1-3; D not certain. Per germline, CDR1 SGHDT and CDR2 YYEEEE. This CDR3 has 16 residues. Trimming stripped 0 bases from V and 2 bases from J, with 12 bases between. The CDR3 DNA reads as TGTGCCAGCAGCTTGGTAGGGAAGCTTACTGGAAACACCATATATTTT. Encoded protein: CASSLVGKLTGNTIYF.

This clone was picked up a small number of times. Other DNA sequences in this specimen translate into the identical CDR3. The chain employs TRBV7-9 and TRBJ1-2; 7 bases are shared with TRBD1. The trim removed 1 base at V and 3 bases at J, leaving 2 bases unmatched. The CDR3 loop spans 14 amino acids. The germline V gene encodes CDR1 SEHNR and CDR2 FQNEAQ (reference sequence). The CDR3 DNA is TGTGCCAGCAGCTTAGGACAGGGACACTATGGCTACACCTTC. Translating it yields CASSLGQGHYGYTF.

By share of the sample, this clone is medium-sized. The chain has TRBV5-4 and TRBJ1-3; D is possibly TRBD1 (5 bases). The V gene lost 3 bases and the J gene lost 0 bases, with 13 bases spanning the gap. CDR1 is SGHNT, CDR2 YYREEE, per germline (reference sequence). The CDR3 loop spans 16 amino acids. The DNA for the CDR3 is TGTGCCAGCAGCTCCAGGGAGTCTTTCTCTGGAAACACCATATATTTT. It translates to CASSSRESFSGNTIYF.

This chain uses TRBV28 with TRBJ1-5; D call uncertain. Germline CDR1 and CDR2: MDHEN and SYDVKM. Deletions cut 1 base from V and 8 bases from J, with 12 bases between. This CDR3 has 14 residues. The CDR3 sequence is CASSLSDPREPQHF. Written as DNA, the CDR3 is TGTGCCAGCAGTTTATCGGACCCTCGGGAGCCCCAGCATTTT.

CDR3 in amino acids: CASSLSPSGANVLTF. The CDR3 DNA is TGTGCCAGCAGCCTCAGCCCCTCTGGGGCCAACGTCCTGACTTTC. The J gene is TRBJ2-6, the V gene TRBV7-2; D remains ambiguous. V was clipped by 5 bases and J by 0 bases, with 8 bases between them. There are 15 residues in the CDR3. CDR1 and CDR2 from the germline V gene are SGHTA and FQGNSA.

This chain uses TRBV9 with TRBJ2-6, with 11 bases fitting TRBD2. With 0 bases clipped from V and 0 bases from J, the junction kept 2 bases outside the gene matches. The CDR3 covers 18 residues. Germline loops: CDR1 SGDLS, CDR2 YYNGEE. CDR3 sequence: CASSVGLAGGSGANVLTF. The CDR3 DNA sequence: TGTGCCAGCAGCGTAGGGCTAGCGGGGGGCTCTGGGGCCAACGTCCTGACTTTC.

The genes are TRBV27 and TRBJ2-7; no definite D call. Trimming pared 5 bases from V and 2 bases from J, leaving 16 bases between. The germline V gene has CDR1 MNHEY and CDR2 SMNVEV (reference sequence). The length of the CDR3 is 15 residues. In DNA, the CDR3 is TGTGCCAGCAGTCCCACCTGGGCCCAAACCTACGAGCAGTACTTC. Protein sequence: CASSPTWAQTYEQYF.

V gene TRBV4-1 combines with J gene TRBJ2-7; TRBD1 aligns across 8 bases. The CDR3 runs to 15 residues. The J segment lost 3 bases and the V segment lost 1 base, leaving 5 bases of the junction unmatched. CDR1 and CDR2 from the germline V gene are MGHRA and YSYEKL. The CDR3 region is CASSQARTGIYEQYF. The CDR3 nucleotides are TGCGCCAGCAGCCAAGCCCGGACAGGGATCTACGAGCAGTACTTC.

The table lists this clone with a few counts. This chain joins TRBV7-7 and TRBJ1-2; perhaps TRBD1 as D (6 bases). With 5 bases removed from V and 0 bases from J, the gap between germline ends came to 19 bases. Germline V gives CDR1 SSHAT, CDR2 FNYEAQ (reference sequence). The CDR3 consists of 17 residues. CDR3 bases: TGTGCCAGCAGCCGTATTACAGGGCGGGAATCTAACTATGGCTACACCTTC. Encoded protein: CASSRITGRESNYGYTF.

The genes are TRBV19 and TRBJ1-3, with D perhaps TRBD1 (6 bases). CDR3 length: 14 residues. Germline V CDR1 and CDR2: LNHDA, SQIVND (reference sequence). V lost 6 bases and J lost 4, with 13 bases in between. DNA of the CDR3: TGTGCCAGTAGCCAGGGGATTTCGGGAAACACCATATATTTT. This codes for CASSQGISGNTIYF.

The V gene is TRBV28, the J gene TRBJ2-1; D remains unclear. Per germline, CDR1 MDHEN and CDR2 SYDVKM. The CDR3 consists of 11 residues. The V end lost 8 bases, the J end lost 9 bases, and 11 bases lay between the germline ends. CDR3 sequence reads: CASSLVTEQFF. The CDR3 DNA reads TGTGCCAGCTCTTTAGTTACTGAGCAGTTCTTC.

The V and J genes are TRBV19 and TRBJ1-2; 9 bases align to TRBD1. The CDR3 runs to 13 residues. V dropped 6 bases and J dropped 6; count of bases not matched to a gene: 5. Looked up from germline, CDR1 is LNHDA and CDR2 is SQIVND (reference sequence). The CDR3 nucleotides read TGTGCCAGTAGCCTCGGGACAGGGAATGGCTACACCTTC. It yields the protein CASSLGTGNGYTF.

This clone turned up a few times. The V gene is TRBV3-1 (or the pseudogene TRBV3-2), the J gene TRBJ2-1; D ambiguous. Germline assignment: CDR1 LGHDT and CDR2 YNNKEL (reference sequence). The CDR3 has 12 amino acids. V lost 1 base and J 5 bases, leaving 3 bases between the germline ends. The CDR3 DNA follows: TGTGCCAGCAGCCAAGTACACAATGAGCAGTTCTTC. This encodes CASSQVHNEQFF.

The chain is built from TRBV5-1 and TRBJ1-3; TRBD1 might be the D (5 bases). The CDR3 has 15 amino acids. Germline CDR1 is SGHRS and CDR2 is YFSETQ. Deletions cut 0 bases from V and 8 bases from J, with 15 bases between. The CDR3 nucleotides read TGCGCCAGCAGCTTGGTGGGACGGACCCTCGACACCATATATTTT. It translates to CASSLVGRTLDTIYF.

The rearrangement uses TRBV19 and TRBJ2-7; D remains ambiguous. CDR1 is LNHDA and CDR2 is SQIVND in the germline V gene (reference sequence). CDR3 size: 12 residues. V dropped 6 bases and J dropped 7 bases, with 13 bases sitting between them. CDR3 protein: CASSGYFREQYF. The DNA for the CDR3 is TGTGCCAGTAGCGGATACTTTAGGGAGCAGTACTTC. Based on the CDR3 plus reference TRBV19 and TRBJ2-7, the full variable domain is DGGITQSPKYLFRKEGQNVTLSCEQNLNHDAMYWYRQDPGQGLRLIYYSQIVNDFQKGDIAEGYSVSREKKESFPLTVTSAQKNPTAFYLCASSGYFREQYFGPGTRLTVT.

The chain uses TRBV5-1 and TRBJ2-1; D might be TRBD2 (6 bases). V lost 4 bases, J lost 10 bases, and 12 bases lay in between. The CDR3 is 12 residues long. From germline, CDR1 is SGHRS and CDR2 YFSETQ. The CDR3 spells CASSEGLQEQFF. The CDR3 coding sequence is TGCGCCAGCAGCGAGGGACTCCAGGAGCAGTTCTTC. Looking up the rest from reference TRBV5-1 and TRBJ2-1 gives the full variable domain: KAGVTQTPRYLIKTRGQQVTLSCSPISGHRSVSWYQQTPGQGLQFLFEYFSETQRNKGNFPGRFSGRQFSNSRSEMNVSTLELGDSALYLCASSEGLQEQFFGPGTRLTVL.

This chain connects TRBV28 to TRBJ1-5; D is unclear. Germline V gene sequence: CDR1 MDHEN, CDR2 SYDVKM. The V and J ends lost 8 bases and 6 bases respectively, with 11 bases between them. This CDR3 is 12 amino acids long. The CDR3 DNA is TGTGCCAGCCACGCATCACCTCAGCCCCAGCATTTT. Residues: CASHASPQPQHF.

The chain uses TRBV19 and TRBJ2-7; D remains ambiguous. V was cut by 2 bases and J by 2 bases, with 10 bases left in between. CDR1 and CDR2 from the germline V gene are LNHDA and SQIVND (reference sequence). The CDR3 has 14 residues. The DNA for the CDR3 is TGTGCCAGTAGTATATCCGCAGGTACCTACGAGCAGTACGTC. Translated, it gives CASSISAGTYEQYV.

This sequence joins TRBV9 and TRBJ2-7; no clear D gene. CDR3 size: 13 residues. The ends were cut back, 0 bases at V and 5 bases at J, with 9 bases in the middle. Germline CDR1 and CDR2: SGDLS and YYNGEE. The CDR3: CASSVGDTNEQYF. The DNA of the CDR3 is TGTGCCAGCAGCGTAGGCGACACCAACGAGCAGTACTTC.

This clone was seen a few times. The V and J genes are TRBV11-3 and TRBJ2-7; 8 bases are shared with TRBD1. This CDR3 spans 15 amino acids. V was clipped by 5 bases and J by 3 bases; unmatched bases: 9. Looked up from germline, CDR1 is SGHNT and CDR2 is YENEEA. CDR3 amino acids: CASSPAGGNVYEQYF. CDR3 DNA sequence: TGTGCCAGCAGCCCGGCAGGGGGCAACGTCTACGAGCAGTACTTC.